These 3 T cell receptor beta chains share one sample of origin, sequenced in a study of blood T cell repertoires in COVID-19. Some clones are missing from TCRdb's copy, which holds only in-frame ones; the method was immunoSEQ multiplex PCR. The sample records about 190,000 clones, roughly 81% being singletons. The sequenced material came from peripheral blood. All receptors come from a woman aged 65 to 85 with active or convalescent COVID-19.

CDR3 DNA sequence: TGTGCCAGCAGTGAAGGGTTACAGGTTGGCGGGGCTAACTATGGCTACACCTTC. Amino acid sequence: CASSEGLQVGGANYGYTF. The V gene is TRBV6-1, the J gene TRBJ1-2, with D maybe TRBD1 (5 bases). The CDR3 runs 18 residues. CDR1 and CDR2 (germline): MNHNS, SASEGT. Deletions cut 1 base from V and 0 bases from J, with 18 bases between.

The chain links TRBV5-4 to TRBJ2-7; D may be TRBD2 (9 bases). Trimming pared 1 base from V and 4 bases from J, leaving 18 bases between. Germline V gene sequence: CDR1 SGHNT, CDR2 YYREEE (reference sequence). This CDR3 region has 16 residues. DNA for the CDR3: TGTGCCAGCAGCTTGCCAGGGGGCGGGGGGGCTTACGAGCAGTACTTC. It specifies CASSLPGGGGAYEQYF.

In DNA form, the CDR3 reads TGTGCCAGCAGCCAAGATCGCGGGGCGACCTACTCTGGAAACACCATATATTTT. Translating it yields CASSQDRGATYSGNTIYF. This chain joins TRBV4-2 and TRBJ1-3; D perhaps matches TRBD1 (5 bases). The CDR3 sequence is 18 residues long. From germline, CDR1 is LGHNA and CDR2 YNFKEQ. The V end was cut by 0 bases, the J end by 0 bases, with 15 bases between.